This TCR beta chain was captured by sequencing in a study of beta chain features in type 1 diabetes. The CDR3 totals 16 residues. The V end lost 1 base, the J end lost 2 bases, and 11 bases lay between the germline ends. Per the germline V gene, CDR1 is LGHNA and CDR2 is YNFKEQ. This clone has just a few counts. The antigen is undetermined. Expressed TCRB transcripts were sequenced because the entire RNA isolate underwent reverse transcription. The data were produced by immunoSEQ multiplex PCR, yet TCRdb's version contains in-frame clones alone and is incomplete. This sample yields about 340,000 clones, of which around 9% are seen a single time; about 1% belongs to the top ten. General study results and limits: Shortening that was moderate but significant affected the TCRB CDR3s of Type 1 diabetes patients in all four CD4+ subsets.

V is TRBV4-2 and J is TRBJ2-2; D call uncertain. This TCR was recovered from a man younger than 40 with type 1 diabetes. Sequenced: central memory CD4+ T cells from blood. The CDR3 region is CASSQAHGSNTGELFF. For the CDR3, the DNA is TGTGCCAGCAGCCAAGCCCATGGCAGCAACACCGGGGAGCTGTTTTTT.